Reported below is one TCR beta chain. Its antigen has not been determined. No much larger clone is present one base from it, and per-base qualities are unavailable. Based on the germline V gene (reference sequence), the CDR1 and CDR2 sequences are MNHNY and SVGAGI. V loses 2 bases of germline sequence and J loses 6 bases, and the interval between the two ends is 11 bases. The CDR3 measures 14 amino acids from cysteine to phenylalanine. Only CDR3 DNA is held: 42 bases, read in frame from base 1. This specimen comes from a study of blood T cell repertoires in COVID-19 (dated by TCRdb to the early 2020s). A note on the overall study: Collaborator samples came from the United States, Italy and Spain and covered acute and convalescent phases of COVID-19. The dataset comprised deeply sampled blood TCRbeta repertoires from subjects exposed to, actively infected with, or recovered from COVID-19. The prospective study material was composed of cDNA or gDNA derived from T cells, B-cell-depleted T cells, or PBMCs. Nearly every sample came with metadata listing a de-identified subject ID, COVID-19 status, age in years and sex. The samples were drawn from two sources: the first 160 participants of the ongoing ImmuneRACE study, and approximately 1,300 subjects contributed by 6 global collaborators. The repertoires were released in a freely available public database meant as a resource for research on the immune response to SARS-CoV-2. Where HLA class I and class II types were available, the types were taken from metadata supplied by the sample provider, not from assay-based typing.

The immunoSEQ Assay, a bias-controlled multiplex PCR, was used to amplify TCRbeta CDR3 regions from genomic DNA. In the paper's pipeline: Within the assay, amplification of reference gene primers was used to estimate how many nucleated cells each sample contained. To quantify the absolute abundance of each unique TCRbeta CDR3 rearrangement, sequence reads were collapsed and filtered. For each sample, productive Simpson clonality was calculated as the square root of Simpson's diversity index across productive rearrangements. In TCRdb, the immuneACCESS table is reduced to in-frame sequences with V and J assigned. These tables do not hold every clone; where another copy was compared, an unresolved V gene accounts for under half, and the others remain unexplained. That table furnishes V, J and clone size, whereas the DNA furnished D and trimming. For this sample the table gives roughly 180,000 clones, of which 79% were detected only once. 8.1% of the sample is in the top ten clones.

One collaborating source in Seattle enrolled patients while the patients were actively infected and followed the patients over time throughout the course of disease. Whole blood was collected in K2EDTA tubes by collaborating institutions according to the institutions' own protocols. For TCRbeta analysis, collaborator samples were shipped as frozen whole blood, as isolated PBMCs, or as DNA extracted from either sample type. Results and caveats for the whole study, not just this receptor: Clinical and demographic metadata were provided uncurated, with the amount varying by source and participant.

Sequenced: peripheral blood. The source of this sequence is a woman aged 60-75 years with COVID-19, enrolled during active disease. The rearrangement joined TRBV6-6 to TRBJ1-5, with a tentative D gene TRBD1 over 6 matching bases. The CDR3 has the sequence CASSYLGAGQPQHF. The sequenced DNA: TGTGCCAGCAGTTACCTGGGGGCGGGTCAGCCCCAGCATTTT.